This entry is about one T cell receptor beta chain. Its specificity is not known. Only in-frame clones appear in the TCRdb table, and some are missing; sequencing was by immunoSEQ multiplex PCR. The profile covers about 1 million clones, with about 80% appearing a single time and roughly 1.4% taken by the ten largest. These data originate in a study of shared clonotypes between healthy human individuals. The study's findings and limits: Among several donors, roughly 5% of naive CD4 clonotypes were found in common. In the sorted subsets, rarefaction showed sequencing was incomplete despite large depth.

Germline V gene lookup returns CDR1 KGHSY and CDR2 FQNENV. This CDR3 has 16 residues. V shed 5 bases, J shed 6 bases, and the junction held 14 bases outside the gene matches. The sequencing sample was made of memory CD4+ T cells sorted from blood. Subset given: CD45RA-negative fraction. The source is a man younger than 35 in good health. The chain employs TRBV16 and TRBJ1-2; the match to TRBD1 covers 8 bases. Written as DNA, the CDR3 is TGTGCCAGCAGCACGCGGTCCCTCTCGACAGGGGATGGCTACACCTTC. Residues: CASSTRSLSTGDGYTF.